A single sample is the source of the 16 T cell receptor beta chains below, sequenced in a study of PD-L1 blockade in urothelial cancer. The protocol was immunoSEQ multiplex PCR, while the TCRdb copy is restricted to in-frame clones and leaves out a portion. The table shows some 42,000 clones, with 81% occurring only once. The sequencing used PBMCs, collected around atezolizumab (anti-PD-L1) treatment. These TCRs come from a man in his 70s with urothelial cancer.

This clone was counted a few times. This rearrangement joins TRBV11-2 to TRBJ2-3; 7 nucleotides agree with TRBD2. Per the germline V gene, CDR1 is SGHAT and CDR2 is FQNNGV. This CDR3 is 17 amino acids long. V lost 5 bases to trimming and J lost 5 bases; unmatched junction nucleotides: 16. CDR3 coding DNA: TGTGCCAGCAGCCCGGGGGGTCTGGGGGGGGTGGTAGATACGCAGTATTTT. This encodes CASSPGGLGGVVDTQYF.

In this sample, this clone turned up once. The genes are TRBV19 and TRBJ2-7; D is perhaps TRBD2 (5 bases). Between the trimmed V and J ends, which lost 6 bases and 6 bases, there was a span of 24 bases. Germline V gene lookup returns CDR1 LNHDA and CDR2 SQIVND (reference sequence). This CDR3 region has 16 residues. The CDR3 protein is CASSPPGLDPSLEQYF. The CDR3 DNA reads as TGTGCCAGTAGCCCCCCCGGACTGGATCCCTCCCTCGAGCAGTACTTC.

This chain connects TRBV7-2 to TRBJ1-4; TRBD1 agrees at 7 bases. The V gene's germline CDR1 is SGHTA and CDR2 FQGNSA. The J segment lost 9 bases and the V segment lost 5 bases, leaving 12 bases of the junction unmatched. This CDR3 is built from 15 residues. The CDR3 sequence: CASSASRDSSQKLFF. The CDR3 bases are TGTGCCAGCAGCGCGTCCCGGGACAGTTCCCAAAAACTGTTTTTT.

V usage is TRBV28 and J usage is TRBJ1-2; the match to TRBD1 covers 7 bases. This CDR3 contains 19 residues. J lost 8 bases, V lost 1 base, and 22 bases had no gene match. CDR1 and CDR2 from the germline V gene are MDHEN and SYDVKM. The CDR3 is CASSLYGPILGGAAYGYTF. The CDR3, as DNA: TGTGCCAGCAGTTTATATGGGCCAATTTTAGGGGGCGCGGCGTACGGCTACACCTTC.

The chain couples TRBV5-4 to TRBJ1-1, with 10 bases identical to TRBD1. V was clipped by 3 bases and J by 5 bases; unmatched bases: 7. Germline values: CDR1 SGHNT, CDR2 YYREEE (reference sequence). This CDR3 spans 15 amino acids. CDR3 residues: CASSWDRGDGTEAFF. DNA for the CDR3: TGTGCCAGCAGCTGGGACAGGGGAGATGGGACTGAAGCTTTCTTT.

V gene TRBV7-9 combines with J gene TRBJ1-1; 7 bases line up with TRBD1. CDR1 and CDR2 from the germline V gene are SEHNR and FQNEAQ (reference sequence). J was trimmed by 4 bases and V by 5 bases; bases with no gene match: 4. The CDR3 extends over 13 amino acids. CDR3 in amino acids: CASSLQGGTEAFF. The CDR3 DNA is TGTGCCAGCAGCCTCCAGGGGGGCACTGAAGCTTTCTTT.

The CDR3 loop is CASSKGGFRGNTQYF. CDR3 sequence (DNA): TGTGCCAGCAGCAAAGGCGGCTTTCGGGGAAATACGCAGTATTTT. V usage is TRBV21-1 and J usage is TRBJ2-3; TRBD2 is the table's D call and was not checked against the DNA. TRBV21-1 is a pseudogene segment. The CDR3 consists of 15 residues.

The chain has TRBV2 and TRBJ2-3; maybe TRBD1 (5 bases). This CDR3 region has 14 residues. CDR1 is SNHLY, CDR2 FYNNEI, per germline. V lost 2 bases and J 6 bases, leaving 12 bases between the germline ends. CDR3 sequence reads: CASSESGIWDTQYF. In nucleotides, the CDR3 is TGTGCCAGCAGTGAATCAGGGATATGGGATACGCAGTATTTT.

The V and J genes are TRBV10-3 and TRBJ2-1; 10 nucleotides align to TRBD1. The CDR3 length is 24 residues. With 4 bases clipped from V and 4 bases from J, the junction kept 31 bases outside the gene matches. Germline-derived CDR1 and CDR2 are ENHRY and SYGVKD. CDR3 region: CAISGDRGREWDSQAAALYNEQFF. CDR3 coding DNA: TGTGCCATCAGTGGGGACAGGGGAAGGGAATGGGACTCCCAAGCCGCAGCGCTATACAATGAGCAGTTCTTC.

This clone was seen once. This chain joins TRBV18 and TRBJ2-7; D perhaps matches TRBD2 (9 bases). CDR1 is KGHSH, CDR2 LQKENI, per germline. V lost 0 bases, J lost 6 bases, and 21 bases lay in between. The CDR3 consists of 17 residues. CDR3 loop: CASSPPGQGGRDGEQYF. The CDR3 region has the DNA TGTGCCAGCTCACCACCTGGACAGGGCGGGAGGGATGGCGAGCAGTACTTC.

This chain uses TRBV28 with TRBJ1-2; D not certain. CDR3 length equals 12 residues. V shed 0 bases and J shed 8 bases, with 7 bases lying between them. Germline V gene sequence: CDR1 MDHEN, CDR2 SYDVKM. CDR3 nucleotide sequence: TGTGCCAGCAGTTTATGGGAGAGCGGCTACACCTTC. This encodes CASSLWESGYTF.

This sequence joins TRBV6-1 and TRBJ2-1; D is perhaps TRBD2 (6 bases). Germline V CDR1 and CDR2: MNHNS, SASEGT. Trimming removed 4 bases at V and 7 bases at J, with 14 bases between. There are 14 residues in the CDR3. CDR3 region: CASSAPVAGNEQFF. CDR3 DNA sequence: TGTGCCAGCAGTGCCCCTGTGGCGGGAAATGAGCAGTTCTTC.

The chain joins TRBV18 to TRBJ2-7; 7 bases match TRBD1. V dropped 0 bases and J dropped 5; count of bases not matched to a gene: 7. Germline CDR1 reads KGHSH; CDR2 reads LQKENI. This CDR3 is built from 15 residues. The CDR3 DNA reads TGTGCCAGCTCACCACCGGGTAAGGGGGCCAACGAGCAGTACTTC. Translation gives CASSPPGKGANEQYF. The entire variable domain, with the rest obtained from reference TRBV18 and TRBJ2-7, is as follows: NAGVMQNPRHLVRRRGQEARLRCSPMKGHSHVYWYRQLPEEGLKFMVYLQKENIIDESGMPKERFSAEFPKEGPSILRIQQVVRGDSAAYFCASSPPGKGANEQYFGPGTRLTVT.

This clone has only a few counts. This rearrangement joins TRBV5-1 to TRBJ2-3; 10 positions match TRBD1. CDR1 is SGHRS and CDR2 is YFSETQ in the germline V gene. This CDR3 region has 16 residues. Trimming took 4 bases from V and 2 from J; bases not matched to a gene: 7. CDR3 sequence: CASSATGTGATDTQYF. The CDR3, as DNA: TGCGCCAGCAGCGCTACCGGGACAGGGGCCACAGATACGCAGTATTTT.

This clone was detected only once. This chain's CDR3 is CASSHVGLADFEQYF. The CDR3 region has the DNA TGTGCCAGCAGCCACGTCGGACTAGCGGACTTCGAGCAGTACTTC. The chain uses TRBV14 and TRBJ2-7; 10 bases are a match to TRBD2. This CDR3 spans 15 amino acids. V shed 3 bases, J shed 6 bases, and the junction held 8 bases outside the gene matches. CDR1 and CDR2 (germline): SGHDN, FVKESK.

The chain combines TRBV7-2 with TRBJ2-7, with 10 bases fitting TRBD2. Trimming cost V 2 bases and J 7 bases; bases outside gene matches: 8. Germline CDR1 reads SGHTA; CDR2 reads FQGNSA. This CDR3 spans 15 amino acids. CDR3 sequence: CASSLQTSGVLEQYF. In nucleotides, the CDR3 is TGTGCCAGCAGCTTACAAACTAGCGGGGTACTGGAGCAGTACTTC.